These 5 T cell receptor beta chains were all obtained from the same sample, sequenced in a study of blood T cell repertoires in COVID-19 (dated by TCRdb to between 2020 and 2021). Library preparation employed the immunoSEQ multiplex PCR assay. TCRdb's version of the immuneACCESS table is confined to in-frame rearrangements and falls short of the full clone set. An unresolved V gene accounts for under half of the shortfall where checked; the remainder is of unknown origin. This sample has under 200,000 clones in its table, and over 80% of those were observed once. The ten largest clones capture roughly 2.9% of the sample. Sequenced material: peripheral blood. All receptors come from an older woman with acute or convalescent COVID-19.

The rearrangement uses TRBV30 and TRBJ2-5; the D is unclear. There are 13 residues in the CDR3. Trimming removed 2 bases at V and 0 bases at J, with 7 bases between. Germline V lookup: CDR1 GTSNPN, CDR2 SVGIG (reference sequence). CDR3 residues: CAWSLPHQETQYF. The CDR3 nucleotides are TGTGCCTGGAGTCTACCGCACCAAGAGACCCAGTACTTC.

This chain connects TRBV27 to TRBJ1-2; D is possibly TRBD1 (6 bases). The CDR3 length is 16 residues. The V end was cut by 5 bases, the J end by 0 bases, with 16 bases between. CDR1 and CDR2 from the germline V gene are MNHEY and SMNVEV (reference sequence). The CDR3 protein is CASSLNRDGANYGYTF. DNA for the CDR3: TGTGCCAGCAGTCTAAACAGGGATGGGGCTAACTATGGCTACACCTTC.

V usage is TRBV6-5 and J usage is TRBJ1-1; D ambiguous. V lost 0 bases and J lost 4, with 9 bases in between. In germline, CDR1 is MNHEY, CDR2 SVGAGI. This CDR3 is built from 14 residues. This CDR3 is CASSYSSRSTEAFF. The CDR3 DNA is TGTGCCAGCAGTTACTCGAGCCGGAGCACTGAAGCTTTCTTT.

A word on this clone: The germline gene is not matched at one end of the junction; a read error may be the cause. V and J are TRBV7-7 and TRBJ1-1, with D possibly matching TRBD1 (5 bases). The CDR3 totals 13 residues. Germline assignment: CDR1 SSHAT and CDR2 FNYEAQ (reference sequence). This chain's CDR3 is CASSSQVNTEAFF. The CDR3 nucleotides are TGTGCTAGCAGCTCACAGGTGAACACTGAAGCTTTCTTT.

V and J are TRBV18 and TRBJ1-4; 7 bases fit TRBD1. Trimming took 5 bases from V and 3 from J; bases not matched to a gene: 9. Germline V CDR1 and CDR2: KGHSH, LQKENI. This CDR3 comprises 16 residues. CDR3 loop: CASSFVQGEANEKLFF. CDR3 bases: TGTGCCAGCTCATTCGTGCAGGGGGAAGCTAATGAAAAACTGTTTTTT.